This T cell receptor (beta chain) was retrieved from a study of vaccination and CD4 T cells after COVID-19. A few counts support this clonotype. What it binds is not known. An Oncomine TCR Beta short-read assay was used to sequence the DNA from cultured CD4+ T cells. It was cultured CD4+ T cells from which genomic DNA was extracted. A single record per CDR3 protein comes from TCRdb applying MiXCR to the PCR reads. The sample shows 15,000 or so distinct CDR3 sequences, about 56% of them seen only once. The treatment denotes: roughly 10-day PBMC culture with coronavirus spike peptide pools or control peptides (ViraFEST assay). ViraFEST relied on peptide pools to expand antigen-specific T cells; the TCRs were sequenced afterward. Sequenced input: CD4+ T cells from blood, cultured in vitro. This clonotype originated in a human donor who had recovered from COVID-19.

This CDR3 reads CASSLIAGGYGYTF. The CDR3 DNA follows: TGTGCCAGCAGCTTAATTGCAGGCGGCTATGGCTACACCTTC. This chain connects TRBV7-3 to TRBJ1-2; no firm D call. Germline CDR1 SGHTA, CDR2 FQGTGA. This CDR3 has 14 amino acids. The V end was cut by 1 base, the J end by 4 bases, with 10 bases between.